Below, one TCR beta chain is given with its context. Its antigen is unknown. No base-level quality is on record; no much larger clone is a single base apart. This record belongs to a study of cytomegalovirus exposure and HLA in healthy donors (dated by TCRdb to about 2017). The study in broad terms: In an earlier analysis of about 560 of the donors, about 260 Gb of sequence data and 90 million to 120 million unique TCR beta sequences from 180 million or so T cells were reported. Roughly 310 gigabases of sequencing data and approximately 80 million unique TCR sequences were included in an early release covering roughly 700 HLA-typed donors. Among the approximately 400 genotyped donors, around 79% belonged to the genetic ancestry cluster associated with self-reported Caucasian donors. The study aimed to test whether signatures of past pathogen exposure could be identified by cataloging public T cell receptors. The study profiled the T cell repertoires of 500 to 800 subjects by immunosequencing and related them to cytomegalovirus serostatus. Along with the roughly 710-subject first cohort, a separate validation cohort of approximately 110 different subjects was used. To predict cytomegalovirus infection status, the study brought together high-throughput TCR immunosequencing, statistical association of individual TCRs with disease status, and machine learning. A later analysis re-analyzed previously published TCR beta repertoires from roughly 630 donors and added high-resolution HLA genotyping to study TCR occurrence patterns. The later analysis used no new phenotypic data to find candidate immune exposures, relying instead on TCR beta sequences and their occurrence across donors. An earlier analysis of 587 of the donors used high-throughput TCR beta sequencing to judge whether each TCR beta V gene segment behaved as functional or pseudogenic. Donor age, sex, ethnicity and CMV serostatus were collected together with the repertoire data. A later genetic analysis used genome-wide SNP genotypes for about 60% of the roughly 670 donors, treating that subset as a discovery cohort. All discovery cohort repertoires had been generated using a single sequencing platform. HLA typing covered class I and class II loci at four-digit resolution. Typing coverage varied by locus: roughly 629-630 donors for A, B, C, DRB1 and DQB1; roughly 500 for DQA1; about 600 for DPA1; approximately 470 for DPB1. Roughly five DR-DQ haplotypes were handled as single units for association and clustering, since linkage in the cohort was strong. On average, roughly 200,000 unique TCR beta nucleotide sequences were sequenced per donor among several hundred genotyped donors of the cohort, with roughly 20% of those sequences being non-productive. What the study reported, not specific to this receptor: Sequencing depth was assumed to be roughly uniform across donors in the presence/absence analyses, though that assumption may not hold. Specific HLA alleles were associated with about 17,000 TCR beta sequences at a false discovery rate of 0.05 in a later analysis. Compared with the approximately 670-donor mean, donors in an Asian-associated ancestry cluster had fewer N-insertions in productive TCRs, according to a later genetic analysis. According to the authors, the approach could potentially be generalized to other disease states and immunological phenotypes. A further reported finding was that TCR beta sequences accurately predicted the HLA-A and HLA-B alleles for most subjects in the first cohort. According to a later analysis, parvovirus B19, influenza, CMV and Epstein-Barr virus appeared linked to several top co-occurrence clusters. Most CMV-associated TCR beta chains appeared to be HLA-restricted in a later analysis, and the HLA associations seemed to be driven largely by CMV exposure. Across donors, most TCR sequences were observed very rarely, whereas some public TCRs were present in many individuals. A later genetic analysis associated a missense DCLRE1C variant with V-gene and J-gene trimming of TCR beta chains, and an independent cohort replicated the association. The classifier was reported to diagnose cytomegalovirus status with high specificity and sensitivity in both the original cohort and the validation cohort. The sequencing pipeline was judged likely to have produced a cluster of highly shared sequence variants as a technical artifact. In this cohort, only TCR beta chains were sequenced, and detectable features were limited by the absence of alpha or paired-chain data. In a later analysis, the rate of TCR association differed among HLA loci, with DRB1 alleles having the most associated TCRs and HLA-C alleles having the fewest. When HLA alleles, especially DR and DQ, strongly co-occurred, attributing TCR associations to individual alleles was difficult. A later analysis found that HLA-associated TCR beta chains were more clonally expanded and had lower generation probabilities than equally common non-associated chains. Correlated functional status among segregating V segments might reflect linkage disequilibrium, but an unknown experimental factor could not be ruled out. Because the 87-base-pair reads could not distinguish some IMGT-functional V segments, including TRBV6-2 and TRBV6-3, those segments were excluded. Because HLA typing was unavailable for some donors at each locus, only the typed subset was used in association tests. The study listed approximately 150 TCR beta chains as associated with cytomegalovirus. The earlier analysis of around 600 of the donors excluded over 15 rarely observed V segments, including chromosome 9 orphons, because counts were too low. For the cohort, immune exposure information was limited to CMV serostatus. Broadly in line with IMGT annotations, most TCR beta V segments showed up in productive rearrangements about 87% or about 30% of the time in an earlier analysis of under 700 of the donors. Three of the identified cytomegalovirus-associated TCR beta chains were confirmed in vitro to be specific for cytomegalovirus antigens.

The cohort consisted of 600 to 700 healthy bone marrow donors. At the time of sampling, every cohort member was nominally healthy, though immune exposures that went unrecorded were likely present. The donor tested CMV seropositive, placing the donor among the 289 seropositive members of the cohort. Each donor provided a peripheral blood sample, and peripheral blood mononuclear cells were used for TCR beta sequencing. The Qiagen DNeasy Blood Extraction Kit was used to extract genomic DNA from the blood cell samples. Libraries came from the immunoSEQ multiplex PCR assay. The multiplex PCR relied on a mix of 60 forward primers for TCR Vbeta segments and 13 reverse primers for TCR Jbeta segments. The CDR3 region of rearranged TCR beta genes was amplified from genomic DNA by a multiplex PCR assay. On the Illumina HiSeq System, the amplified TCR beta libraries were sequenced as 87-base-pair reads. Turning to the authors' computational methods: Across the 700 or so repertoires, a later analysis counted 75 million to 90 million unique TCR beta chains, about 10 million of which were shared by at least two donors. To remove PCR and sequencing errors, raw reads were error-corrected and collapsed into unique sequences using a nearest-neighbor algorithm that merged closely related sequences. Alignment of CDR3 sequences to IMGT reference sequences was used to assign V, D and J gene segments. For a sequence to be retained, a match of at least six nucleotides to both a V gene segment and a J gene segment was required. A rearrangement was called productive if the CDR3 had no stop codons and remained in frame with V and J, and every other rearrangement was called non-productive. Following IMGT convention, CDR3 was defined as the stretch from the second conserved V-encoded cysteine to the conserved J-encoded phenylalanine. The earlier analysis of 500 to 650 of the donors excluded any sequence lacking an unambiguous match to a single V gene segment. An earlier analysis of several hundred of the donors called V segments functional above 56.7% productive rearrangements and segregating when the between-donor standard deviation exceeded 5%. A statistical classification framework was built for diagnosing cytomegalovirus status from the catalog of TCR beta chain sequences. V and J gene assignment, in a later analysis, came from comparing TCR nucleotide sequences with IMGT/GENE-DB human TR gene sequences. Using the TCRdist pipeline, a later analysis assigned CDR3 sequences along with most-parsimonious VDJ recombination scenarios. In a later analysis, each TCR beta chain was defined by its CDR3 amino acid sequence together with its V-gene family, and reads without a unique V-gene family were excluded. A later analysis removed 592 highly shared, low-generation-probability nucleotide sequences to deal with suspected cross-contamination and a sequencing artifact. For each public chain, a later analysis derived a clonal expansion index from normalized ranks of inferred template counts within each repertoire. Generation probabilities in a later analysis came from a VDJ recombination model fitted to out-of-frame rearrangements, and those results were checked against IGoR. Hypergeometric tests were used in a later analysis to score TCR-TCR, TCR-HLA and TCR-CMV co-occurrence, with a repertoire-size bias correction applied to the TCR pairs. False discovery rates were estimated in a later analysis by permuting HLA or CMV assignments 20 times. In a later analysis, co-occurring TCRs were grouped with DBSCAN, and TCRdist sequence similarity was added when clustering was performed within HLA-allele-positive subsets. Repertoires with fewer than 30,000 or more than 120,000 public chains were left out of co-occurrence clustering, as were five repertoires with anomalous nucleotide sharing. This is the immuneACCESS table as TCRdb keeps it, with only in-frame sequences that have V and J called. A part of the clones is gone; compared with another copy, unresolved V genes explain less than half, and the rest is unexplained. The DNA gave D and trimming, while V, J and clone size come from that table. The sample data list around 120,000 clones, and less than 80% of these were observed just once. Roughly 11% of the sample comes from the top ten.

Including cysteine and phenylalanine, the CDR3 has 13 amino acids. The retained sequence is limited to the CDR3, 39 bases, with the frame set at the first base. Trimmed from V: 1 base; trimmed from J: 4 bases; junction bases lacking a gene match: 1. The germline V gene (reference sequence) gives CDR1 as LNHDA and CDR2 as SQIVND. The sequence was collected from a woman between 50 and 59 years old in good health and CMV-seropositive. What was sequenced was PBMCs. In this chain, TRBV19 is recombined with TRBJ2-7, with TRBD2 identical over 7 junction bases. At the DNA level, the sequence is TGTGCCAGTAGTATAGGGCGGGAGTACGAGCAGTACTTC. This sequence encodes CASSIGREYEQYF. The entire variable domain, with the stretches around the CDR3 drawn from the reference TRBV19 and TRBJ2-7 proteins, is DGGITQSPKYLFRKEGQNVTLSCEQNLNHDAMYWYRQDPGQGLRLIYYSQIVNDFQKGDIAEGYSVSREKKESFPLTVTSAQKNPTAFYLCASSIGREYEQYFGPGTRLTVT.